The 17 T cell receptor beta chains presented below share a single source sample, sequenced in a study of T-cell memory formation after mild COVID-19 (dated by TCRdb to about 2021). Preparation of the library involved 5' RACE. TCRdb records Illumina NovaSeq 6000 as the sequencer. TCRdb redid the processing of the public reads, applying fastp at Q25 and MiXCR, and retained in-frame beta chains. Rows are unified per CDR3 protein, each entry keeping the most common DNA and genes. This sample is represented by about 350,000 distinct CDR3 sequences; approximately 14% of them were singletons. About 24% of the sample goes to the ten largest clones. The sample consisted of PBMCs or a T cell subset sorted from them (not recorded which). Source of these receptors: a man aged 18 to 30 who had mild COVID-19 (a few samples of this study predate the infection). The sample titles of this study are shuffled in the database, so cell type and time point are left out; the donor was told from shared clones.

The chain joins TRBV5-1 to TRBJ1-2, with D unclear. V lost 0 bases, J lost 2 bases, and 14 bases lay in between. The germline gives CDR1 SGHRS, CDR2 YFSETQ. The CDR3 is made up of 16 amino acids. The DNA of the CDR3 is TGCGCCAGCAGCTTGGCGAGTGGGCAGCAGAACTATGGCTACACCTTC. Amino acid sequence: CASSLASGQQNYGYTF.

This clonotype occurred a few times. One junction end disagrees with the germline gene, perhaps due to a read error. The rearrangement links TRBV7-8 to TRBJ2-2; TRBD1 might be the D (6 bases). The germline V gene encodes CDR1 SGHVS and CDR2 FQNEAQ. This CDR3 spans 15 amino acids. CDR3 in amino acids: CASSRWAGDTGELFF. The CDR3 DNA is TGTGCCAGCAGCCGGTGGGCAGGGGACACCGGGGAGCTTTTTTTT.

This clonotype was counted between two and nine times. The rearrangement uses TRBV9 and TRBJ2-2; D is possibly TRBD1 or TRBD2 (6 bases each). The germline gives CDR1 SGDLS, CDR2 YYNGEE. V was pared by 2 bases and J by 6 bases, with 11 bases between. The CDR3 totals 14 residues. Written as DNA, the CDR3 is TGTGCCAGCAGCGTTGGGGGGCAGGCCGGGGAGCTGTTTTTT. Translating gives CASSVGGQAGELFF.

This clonotype was counted only a few times. The junction departs from the called germline gene at one end, perhaps through a read error. The chain links TRBV5-4 to TRBJ1-2; 8 bases fit TRBD1. Germline-derived CDR1 and CDR2 are SGHNT and YYREEE (reference sequence). The CDR3 has 14 amino acids. As DNA, the CDR3 is TGTGCCAGCAGGGGACAGGCGGATAACTATGGCTACTCCTTC. This gives the protein CASRGQADNYGYSF.

The chain is built from TRBV19 and TRBJ2-3; 7 positions match TRBD2. The length of the CDR3 is 15 residues. Per germline, CDR1 LNHDA and CDR2 SQIVND (reference sequence). Trimming took 3 bases from V and 2 from J; bases not matched to a gene: 5. CDR3 sequence reads: CASSIQRGNTDTQYF. CDR3 coding DNA: TGTGCCAGTAGTATCCAGCGGGGAAACACAGATACGCAGTATTTT.

This clonotype was counted only a few times. The chain employs TRBV7-9 and TRBJ2-5; 8 bases agree with TRBD1. This CDR3 region has 15 residues. The ends lost 8 bases at V and 2 bases at J; junction bases unmatched: 10. The V gene's germline CDR1 is SEHNR and CDR2 FQNEAQ (reference sequence). For the CDR3, the DNA is TGTGCCAGCTCAGTCCCGACAGGGGAACAAGAGACCCAGTACTTC. The encoded protein is CASSVPTGEQETQYF. The full variable domain, in which reference TRBV7-9 and TRBJ2-5 provide the parts outside the CDR3, is DTGVSQNPRHKITKRGQNVTFRCDPISEHNRLYWYRQTLGQGPEFLTYFQNEAQLEKSRLLSDRFSAERPKGSFSTLEIQRTEQGDSAMYLCASSVPTGEQETQYFGPGTRLLVL.

This clonotype was picked up a small number of times. The chain is built from TRBV5-5 and TRBJ2-7, with a possible D match to TRBD2 (6 bases). The germline CDR1 and CDR2 sequences are SGHKS and YYEKEE (reference sequence). This CDR3 comprises 16 residues. V was shortened by 0 bases and J by 4 bases, with 17 bases between the two germline ends. The CDR3 DNA sequence: TGTGCCAGCAGCTTGGAGTGGGGCCAGGGAGGATACGAGCAGTACTTC. This translates into CASSLEWGQGGYEQYF.

This clonotype was found a few times. The CDR3 reads CSARKPGAGELFF. CDR3 DNA sequence: TGCAGTGCTAGAAAACCAGGGGCCGGGGAGCTGTTTTTT. This chain joins TRBV20-1 and TRBJ2-2, with a weak D call TRBD1 (6 bases). The CDR3 consists of 13 residues. V lost 2 bases and J lost 6, with 10 bases in between. Germline CDR1 reads DFQATT; CDR2 reads SNEGSKA (reference sequence).

In its sample, this clonotype was seen a few times. V is TRBV6-5 and J is TRBJ1-4, with D possibly being TRBD1 (5 bases). Germline loops: CDR1 MNHEY, CDR2 SVGAGI. This CDR3 spans 16 amino acids. The V and J ends lost 2 bases and 7 bases respectively, with 17 bases between them. The CDR3 protein is CASSYVARAFPEKLFF. CDR3 coding DNA: TGTGCCAGCAGTTACGTGGCCAGGGCCTTTCCTGAAAAACTGTTTTTT.

A few counts support this clonotype. The chain's CDR3 is CASIHRRFTEAFF. The CDR3 nucleotides are TGTGCCAGCATCCATCGAAGGTTCACTGAAGCTTTCTTT. The rearrangement uses TRBV12-3 or TRBV12-4 and TRBJ1-1; D uncertain. This CDR3 region has 13 residues. The V end was cut by 7 bases, the J end by 4 bases, with 13 bases between.

This clonotype was seen a few times. V and J are TRBV5-5 and TRBJ2-3, with 9 bases lining up with TRBD1. This CDR3 region has 17 residues. Germline CDR1 and CDR2: SGHKS and YYEKEE (reference sequence). J was trimmed by 2 bases and V by 0 bases; bases with no gene match: 7. The CDR3 sequence is CASSLGAGTGITDTQYF. The CDR3 region has the DNA TGTGCCAGCAGCTTGGGGGCTGGGACAGGGATCACAGATACGCAGTATTTT.

The DNA of the CDR3 is TGTGCCAGCACCGGGCAGAAAGTCTATGGCTACACCTTC. Translation gives CASTGQKVYGYTF. The chain carries TRBV6-2 or TRBV6-3 and TRBJ1-2; D remains unclear. CDR1 MNHEY and CDR2 SVGEGT come from the germline V gene. The CDR3 covers 13 residues. The ends were cut back, 7 bases at V and 4 bases at J, with 13 bases in the middle.

This clonotype was seen many times. The rearrangement links TRBV4-2 to TRBJ2-3; 15 bases map to TRBD2. Germline V gives CDR1 LGHNA, CDR2 YNFKEQ. V lost 1 base and J lost 4; bases outside the gene matches: 0. The CDR3 extends over 16 amino acids. CDR3 loop: CASSQGTSGGADTQYF. As DNA, the CDR3 is TGTGCCAGCAGCCAAGGGACTAGCGGGGGGGCAGATACGCAGTATTTT.

This clonotype was seen more than once but under ten times. The rearrangement uses TRBV18 and TRBJ1-2; 7 positions match TRBD1. CDR3 size: 14 residues. J was trimmed by 6 bases and V by 3 bases; bases with no gene match: 7. Germline V CDR1 and CDR2: KGHSH, LQKENI. CDR3 amino acids: CASSPRDSADGYTF. The CDR3 nucleotides read TGTGCCAGCTCACCCCGGGACAGTGCTGATGGCTACACCTTC.

This clonotype was seen a few times. The chain links TRBV24-1 to TRBJ1-4; the D gene is possibly TRBD1 (5 bases). V shed 7 bases and J shed 3 bases, with 11 bases lying between them. This CDR3 is 14 amino acids long. Germline V gene sequence: CDR1 KGHDR, CDR2 SFDVKD. The CDR3 sequence is CATSEAGPNEKLFF. The CDR3, as DNA: TGTGCCACCAGCGAGGCGGGGCCTAATGAAAAACTGTTTTTT.

The chain is built from TRBV20-1 and TRBJ2-7, with 8 bases matching TRBD2. Unmatched junction bases numbered 13, after V lost 6 bases and J lost 6 bases. The length of the CDR3 is 14 residues. Germline CDR1 DFQATT, CDR2 SNEGSKA (reference sequence). The CDR3 loop is CSAPPRGGRAEQYV. In nucleotides, the CDR3 is TGCAGTGCGCCACCCCGGGGGGGCCGCGCCGAGCAGTACGTC.

This clonotype was recorded a few times. The rearrangement joins TRBV18 to TRBJ1-3; D gene unclear. V was shortened by 5 bases and J by 2 bases, with 10 bases between the two germline ends. CDR1 is KGHSH and CDR2 is LQKENI in the germline V gene. There are 14 residues in the CDR3. CDR3 nucleotide sequence: TGTGCCAGCTCAAAGTCCGCGGCTGGAAACACCATATATTTT. This sequence encodes CASSKSAAGNTIYF.